Each of the 19 T cell receptor beta chains below was sequenced from the same sample in a study of blood T cell repertoires in COVID-19. Data came from immunoSEQ multiplex PCR; TCRdb stores just in-frame clones and leaves some out. The sample lists some 180,000 clones; nearly 90% were seen once. Sequenced sample: peripheral blood. The receptors come from a man aged 50-59 years with COVID-19, enrolled during active disease.

The chain couples TRBV3-1 (or the pseudogene TRBV3-2) to TRBJ1-1; 9 bases fit TRBD1. J gave up 4 bases and V 4 bases, and 4 bases lay outside the gene matches. The germline gives CDR1 LGHDT, CDR2 YNNKEL (reference sequence). The CDR3 covers 14 residues. The CDR3 DNA is TGTGCCAGCAGCCGTGACAGGGGGACCACTGAAGCTTTCTTT. The encoded protein is CASSRDRGTTEAFF.

CDR3 amino acids: CASSVGAKGIYEQYF. CDR3 coding DNA: TGTGCCAGCAGCGTAGGGGCAAAGGGGATCTACGAGCAGTACTTC. The chain joins TRBV9 to TRBJ2-7; maybe TRBD1 (5 bases). Germline V CDR1 and CDR2: SGDLS, YYNGEE. The CDR3 runs to 15 residues. Deletions cut 0 bases from V and 3 bases from J, with 13 bases between.

The CDR3 bases are TGTGCCAGCGACCCAGGGCCTAACTATGGCTACACCTTC. It is translated as CASDPGPNYGYTF. The chain employs TRBV28 and TRBJ1-2; a weak D match, TRBD1 (5 bases). The CDR3 length is 13 residues. V lost 8 bases and J lost 0, with 10 bases in between. The germline gives CDR1 MDHEN, CDR2 SYDVKM.

This clone was observed a few times. The rearrangement joins TRBV6-2 or TRBV6-3 to TRBJ2-7; D is perhaps TRBD2 (5 bases). The CDR3 loop spans 13 amino acids. Germline V gives CDR1 MNHEY, CDR2 SVGEGT. V shed 3 bases and J shed 6 bases, with 12 bases lying between them. In nucleotides, the CDR3 is TGTGCCAGCAGTTATAACCCCGGGATCGAGCAGTACTTC. It codes for CASSYNPGIEQYF.

This chain connects TRBV4-3 to TRBJ1-2, with D maybe TRBD1 (5 bases). Germline V CDR1 and CDR2: LGHNA, YSLEER. The CDR3 loop spans 15 amino acids. V was trimmed by 4 bases and J by 8 bases, leaving 20 bases between them. The CDR3 region is CASSPDEGTSLGYTF. CDR3 DNA: TGCGCCAGCAGCCCCGACGAGGGGACTTCGTTAGGCTACACCTTC.

This clone came up many times. The chain recombines TRBV6-1 with TRBJ1-2; a possible D gene is TRBD1 (6 bases). The length of the CDR3 is 16 residues. Germline V gene lookup returns CDR1 MNHNS and CDR2 SASEGT. Trimming left V 2 bases short and J 2 bases short, with 15 bases between. CDR3 residues: CASSELTTGTNYGYTF. The CDR3 DNA reads as TGTGCCAGCAGTGAACTCACCACCGGGACAAACTATGGCTACACCTTC.

Worth noting for this clone: At one end, the junction sequence differs from germline, possibly due to a read error. The chain combines TRBV28 with TRBJ2-5; TRBD2 aligns across 13 bases. CDR3 length: 14 amino acids. Germline V lookup: CDR1 MDHEN, CDR2 SYDVKM. CDR3 protein: CASSSGTSGTLPNF. In nucleotides, the CDR3 is TGTGCCAGCAGTTCGGGGACTAGCGGGACCCTACCCAACTTC.

J is TRBJ1-2 and V is TRBV7-9; 7 bases match TRBD1. With V trimmed by 6 bases and J by 8 bases, 6 bases remained unmatched. The CDR3 sequence is 12 residues long. Looked up from germline, CDR1 is SEHNR and CDR2 is FQNEAQ (reference sequence). The CDR3 DNA reads TGTGCCAGCAGTTTGACAGGGAGGGGCTACACCTTC. Amino acids: CASSLTGRGYTF.

This rearrangement joins TRBV7-2 to TRBJ1-6; 7 nucleotides line up with TRBD1. CDR1 SGHTA and CDR2 FQGNSA come from the germline V gene. The CDR3 consists of 16 residues. V gave up 7 bases and J gave up 4 bases; unmatched junction bases: 10. Here the CDR3 DNA reads TGTGCCAGCACCTTCAGACAGGGTGCTTATAATTCACCCCTCCACTTT. Translated: CASTFRQGAYNSPLHF.

This rearrangement joins TRBV3-1 (or the pseudogene TRBV3-2) to TRBJ2-7; D may be TRBD2 (6 bases). The V and J ends lost 4 bases and 5 bases respectively, with 9 bases between them. The CDR3 runs to 12 residues. Germline loops: CDR1 LGHDT, CDR2 YNNKEL (reference sequence). The CDR3 DNA sequence: TGTGCCAGCAGCCGCGGGACGAACGAGCAGTACTTC. Protein: CASSRGTNEQYF.

The chain combines TRBV19 with TRBJ1-5, with D unresolved. This CDR3 contains 14 residues. V lost 0 bases and J 7 bases, leaving 10 bases between the germline ends. Germline CDR1 is LNHDA and CDR2 is SQIVND (reference sequence). CDR3 nucleotide sequence: TGTGCCAGTAGTATAGAGTCAACGAGACAGCCCCAGCATTTT. Translating it yields CASSIESTRQPQHF.

This chain connects TRBV6-6 to TRBJ2-7; 7 bases are a match to TRBD2. With V trimmed by 4 bases and J by 5 bases, 8 bases remained unmatched. Germline CDR1 is MNHNY and CDR2 is SVGAGI (reference sequence). This CDR3 spans 14 amino acids. This chain's CDR3 is CASSSWGGGNEQYF. The CDR3 DNA sequence: TGTGCCAGCAGTTCCTGGGGGGGAGGGAACGAGCAGTACTTC.

The V and J genes are TRBV5-1 and TRBJ2-1; 8 nucleotides agree with TRBD2. This CDR3 has 14 residues. The germline V gene encodes CDR1 SGHRS and CDR2 YFSETQ. Trimming cost V 0 bases and J 7 bases; bases outside gene matches: 3. Written as DNA, the CDR3 is TGCGCCAGCAGCTTGGCCGGGAGGGGTAATGAGCAGTTCTTC. Amino acids: CASSLAGRGNEQFF.

V is TRBV28 and J is TRBJ2-2; 9 bases match TRBD2. The V gene end was trimmed by 7 bases and the J gene end by 3 bases; junction bases not matched to a gene: 3. CDR3 length equals 14 residues. CDR1 and CDR2 (germline): MDHEN, SYDVKM. This CDR3 is CASKAGGYTGELFF. For the CDR3, the DNA is TGTGCCAGCAAAGCGGGGGGCTACACCGGGGAGCTGTTTTTT.

This chain joins TRBV9 and TRBJ1-1; possible D gene TRBD1, 6 bases. V lost 0 bases and J lost 1, with 10 bases in between. CDR1 and CDR2 (germline): SGDLS, YYNGEE. The length of the CDR3 is 15 residues. CDR3 amino acids: CASSVGGTQNTEAFF. In nucleotides, the CDR3 is TGTGCCAGCAGCGTAGGAGGGACACAGAACACTGAAGCTTTCTTT.

The chain is built from TRBV11-2 and TRBJ2-3; D may be TRBD1 (6 bases). This CDR3 contains 19 residues. The germline V and J ends were trimmed by 2 bases and 3 bases, with 24 bases remaining between them. CDR1 and CDR2 (germline): SGHAT, FQNNGV. CDR3 protein: CASSLKVATTVGGTDTQYF. The CDR3, as DNA: TGTGCCAGCAGCTTAAAGGTGGCCACGACGGTAGGGGGAACAGATACGCAGTATTTT. Full variable domain (rest looked up from reference TRBV11-2 and TRBJ2-3): EAGVAQSPRYKIIEKRQSVAFWCNPISGHATLYWYQQILGQGPKLLIQFQNNGVVDDSQLPKDRFSAERLKGVDSTLKIQPAKLEDSAVYLCASSLKVATTVGGTDTQYFGPGTRLTVL.

The CDR3 region is CASSTRTGNTYEQYF. The CDR3 bases are TGTGCCAGTAGTACCCGGACAGGGAACACCTACGAGCAGTACTTC. The chain joins TRBV19 to TRBJ2-7; 8 bases are shared with TRBD1. Trimming removed 4 bases from V and 2 bases from J; junction bases left unmatched: 7. The germline V gene has CDR1 LNHDA and CDR2 SQIVND (reference sequence). The CDR3 loop spans 15 amino acids.

The chain recombines TRBV19 with TRBJ1-5; D not resolved. Germline V gives CDR1 LNHDA, CDR2 SQIVND (reference sequence). The ends were cut back, 5 bases at V and 3 bases at J, with 8 bases in the middle. The CDR3 length is 13 residues. The CDR3 region has the DNA TGTGCCAGTAGTCCACACACCAATCAGCCCCAGCATTTT. Translated, it gives CASSPHTNQPQHF.

V gene TRBV25-1 combines with J gene TRBJ1-2; no firm D call. Per the germline V gene, CDR1 is MGHDK and CDR2 is SYGVNS. V was cut by 4 bases and J by 4 bases, with 19 bases left in between. CDR3 size: 16 residues. CDR3 nucleotide sequence: TGTGCCAGCAGTGGCGGGGTGGGCAAGAAAGGCTATGGCTACACCTTC. Its protein is CASSGGVGKKGYGYTF.